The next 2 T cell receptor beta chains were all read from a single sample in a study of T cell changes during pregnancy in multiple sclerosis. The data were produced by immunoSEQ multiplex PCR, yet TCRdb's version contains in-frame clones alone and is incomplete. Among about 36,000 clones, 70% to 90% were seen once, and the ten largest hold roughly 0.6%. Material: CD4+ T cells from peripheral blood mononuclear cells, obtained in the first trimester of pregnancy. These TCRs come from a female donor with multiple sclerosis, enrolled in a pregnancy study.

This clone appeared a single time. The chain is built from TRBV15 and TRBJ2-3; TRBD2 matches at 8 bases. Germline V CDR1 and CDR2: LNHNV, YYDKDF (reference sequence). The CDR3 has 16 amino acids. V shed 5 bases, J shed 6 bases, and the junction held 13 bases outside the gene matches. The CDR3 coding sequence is TGTGCCACCAGCGGGGGTTGGCGGGGGGACTCGGATACGCAGTATTTT. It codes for CATSGGWRGDSDTQYF.

CDR3 sequence (DNA): TGTGCCAGCAGCCCGCAGGGCAGCAATACAGATACGCAGTATTTT. Translated: CASSPQGSNTDTQYF. V gene TRBV7-3 combines with J gene TRBJ2-3, with TRBD1 as a possible D gene (5 bases). V lost 5 bases to trimming and J lost 3 bases, with 15 bases between them. From germline, CDR1 is SGHTA and CDR2 FQGTGA. The CDR3 is 15 amino acids.